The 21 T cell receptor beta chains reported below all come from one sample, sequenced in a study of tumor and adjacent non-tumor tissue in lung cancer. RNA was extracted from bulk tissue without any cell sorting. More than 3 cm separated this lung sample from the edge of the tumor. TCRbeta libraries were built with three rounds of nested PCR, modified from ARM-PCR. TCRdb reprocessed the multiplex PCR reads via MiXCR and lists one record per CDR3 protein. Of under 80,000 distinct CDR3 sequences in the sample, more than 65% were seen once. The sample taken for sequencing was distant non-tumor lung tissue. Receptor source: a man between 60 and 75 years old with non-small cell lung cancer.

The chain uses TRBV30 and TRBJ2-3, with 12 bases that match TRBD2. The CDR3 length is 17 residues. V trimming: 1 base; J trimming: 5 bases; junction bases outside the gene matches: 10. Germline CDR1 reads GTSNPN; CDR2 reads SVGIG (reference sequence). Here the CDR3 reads CAWSGGLAGGHGDTQYF. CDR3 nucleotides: TGTGCCTGGAGTGGGGGTCTAGCGGGAGGGCACGGAGATACGCAGTATTTT. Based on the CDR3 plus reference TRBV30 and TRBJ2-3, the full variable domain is SQTIHQWPATLVQPVGSPLSLECTVEGTSNPNLYWYRQAAGRGLQLLFYSVGIGQISSEVPQNLSASRPQDRQFILSSKKLLLSDSGFYLCAWSGGLAGGHGDTQYFGPGTRLTVL.

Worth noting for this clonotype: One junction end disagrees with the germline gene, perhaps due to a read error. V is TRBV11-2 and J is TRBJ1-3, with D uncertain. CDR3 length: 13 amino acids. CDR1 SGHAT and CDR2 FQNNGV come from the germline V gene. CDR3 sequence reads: CASSLGGGDTIYF. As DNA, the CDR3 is TGTGCCAGCAGCTTAGGAGGTGGAGACACCATATATTTT. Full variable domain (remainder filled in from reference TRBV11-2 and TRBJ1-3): EAGVAQSPRYKIIEKRQSVAFWCNPISGHATLYWYQQILGQGPKLLIQFQNNGVVDDSQLPKDRFSAERLKGVDSTLKIQPAKLEDSAVYLCASSLGGGDTIYFGEGSWLTVV.

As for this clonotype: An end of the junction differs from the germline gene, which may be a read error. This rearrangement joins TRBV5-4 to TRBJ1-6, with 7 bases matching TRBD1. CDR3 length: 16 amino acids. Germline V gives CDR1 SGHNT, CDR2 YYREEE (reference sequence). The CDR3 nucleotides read TGTGCCAGCAGCTCAGACCGGGACAGTGTGAATTCATCCCTCCACTTT. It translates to CASSSDRDSVNSSLHF.

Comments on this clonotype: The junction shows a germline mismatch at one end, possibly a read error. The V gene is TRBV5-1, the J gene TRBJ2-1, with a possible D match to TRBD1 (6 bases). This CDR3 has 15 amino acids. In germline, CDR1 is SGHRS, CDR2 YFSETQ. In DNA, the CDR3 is TGCGCCAGCAACTTGCAGACAGGATCCTACAGTGAGCAGTTCTTC. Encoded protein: CASNLQTGSYSEQFF.

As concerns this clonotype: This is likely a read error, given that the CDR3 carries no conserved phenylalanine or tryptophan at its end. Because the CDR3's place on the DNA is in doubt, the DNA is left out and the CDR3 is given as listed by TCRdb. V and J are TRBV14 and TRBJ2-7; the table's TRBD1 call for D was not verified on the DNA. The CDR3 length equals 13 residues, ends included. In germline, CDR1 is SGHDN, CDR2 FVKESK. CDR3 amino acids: CVSSQVKSTVQSY.

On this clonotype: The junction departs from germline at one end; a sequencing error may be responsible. CDR3 nucleotide sequence: TGCGCCAGTAGCCCGCGAACCCGACTAGCGAGAGAAACCGGTGAGCTGTTTTTT. Translating it yields CASSPRTRLARETGELFF. The rearrangement joins TRBV4-1 to TRBJ2-2, with 8 bases identical to TRBD2. The CDR3 runs 18 residues. Germline V gene data show CDR1 as MGHRA and CDR2 as YSYEKL.

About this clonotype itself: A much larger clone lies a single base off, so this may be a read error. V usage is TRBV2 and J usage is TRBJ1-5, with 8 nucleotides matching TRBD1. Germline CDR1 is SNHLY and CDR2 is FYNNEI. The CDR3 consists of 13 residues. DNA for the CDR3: TGTGCCAGCAGCCCGACAGGGGCTCAGCCCAAGCATTTT. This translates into CASSPTGAQPKHF.

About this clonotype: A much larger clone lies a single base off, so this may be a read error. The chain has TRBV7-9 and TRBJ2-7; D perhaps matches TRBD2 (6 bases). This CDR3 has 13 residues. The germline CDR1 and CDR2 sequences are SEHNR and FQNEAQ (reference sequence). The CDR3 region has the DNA TGTTCCAGCAGCCGTAGCGGACCCTACGAGCAGTACTTC. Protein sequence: CSSSRSGPYEQYF.

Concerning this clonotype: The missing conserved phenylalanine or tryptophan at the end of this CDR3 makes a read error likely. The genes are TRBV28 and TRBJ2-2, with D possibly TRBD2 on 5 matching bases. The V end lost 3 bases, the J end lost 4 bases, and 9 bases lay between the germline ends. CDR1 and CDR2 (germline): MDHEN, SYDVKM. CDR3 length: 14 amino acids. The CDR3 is CASSFDGSTGELFL. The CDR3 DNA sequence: TGTGCCAGCAGTTTTGATGGGAGCACCGGGGAGCTGTTTTTA.

For the CDR3, the DNA is TGTGCCAATAGTGTCGTGGCAGGGGGGGCCTATGGCTACACCTTC. Translated: CANSVVAGGAYGYTF. The chain carries TRBV6-1 and TRBJ1-2; 7 nucleotides match TRBD1. Germline CDR1 MNHNS, CDR2 SASEGT. The CDR3 extends over 15 amino acids. The junction had 15 bases not matched to a gene; V was cut back by 10 bases and J by 4 bases.

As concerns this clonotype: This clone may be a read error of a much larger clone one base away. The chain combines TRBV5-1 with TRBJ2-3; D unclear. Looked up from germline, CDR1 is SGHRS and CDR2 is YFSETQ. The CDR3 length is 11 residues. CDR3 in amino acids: CASSSTDRQYF. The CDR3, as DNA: TGCGCCAGCAGCAGCACAGATAGGCAGTATTTT.

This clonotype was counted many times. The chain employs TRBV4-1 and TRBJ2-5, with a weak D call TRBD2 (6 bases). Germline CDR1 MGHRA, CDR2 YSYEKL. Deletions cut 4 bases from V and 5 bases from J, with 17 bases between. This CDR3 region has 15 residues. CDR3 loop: CASSLGREPWETQYF. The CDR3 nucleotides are TGCGCCAGCAGCCTTGGTCGGGAGCCTTGGGAGACCCAGTACTTC.

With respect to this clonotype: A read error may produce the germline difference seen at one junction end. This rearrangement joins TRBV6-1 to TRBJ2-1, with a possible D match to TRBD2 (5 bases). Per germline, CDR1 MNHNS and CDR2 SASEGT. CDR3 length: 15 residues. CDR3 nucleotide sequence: TGTGCCAGCAGTGAAGTCCCGGGATTAGGGTATGAGCGGTTCTTC. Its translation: CASSEVPGLGYERFF.

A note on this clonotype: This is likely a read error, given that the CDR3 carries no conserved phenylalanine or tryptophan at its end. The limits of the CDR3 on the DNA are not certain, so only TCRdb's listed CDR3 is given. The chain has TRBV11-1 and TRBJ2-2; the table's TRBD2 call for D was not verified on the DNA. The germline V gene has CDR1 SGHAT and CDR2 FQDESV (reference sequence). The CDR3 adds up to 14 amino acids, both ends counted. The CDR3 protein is CASSHTSGTEELSY.

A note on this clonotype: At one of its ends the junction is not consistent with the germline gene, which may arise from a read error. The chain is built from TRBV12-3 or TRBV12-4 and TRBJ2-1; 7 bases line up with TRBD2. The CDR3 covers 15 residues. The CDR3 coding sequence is TGTGCCAGCAGTTTCACTCAGCGGGACCACATTAAGCACTTCTTC. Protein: CASSFTQRDHIKHFF.

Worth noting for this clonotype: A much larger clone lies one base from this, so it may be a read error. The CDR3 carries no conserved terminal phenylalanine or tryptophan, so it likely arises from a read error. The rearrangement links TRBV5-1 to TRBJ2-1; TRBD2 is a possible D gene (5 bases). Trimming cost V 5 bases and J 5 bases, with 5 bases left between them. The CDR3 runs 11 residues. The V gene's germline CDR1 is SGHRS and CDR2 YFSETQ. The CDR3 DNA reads TGCGCCAGCAGGACTAACAATGAGCAGTTCTTG. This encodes CASRTNNEQFL.

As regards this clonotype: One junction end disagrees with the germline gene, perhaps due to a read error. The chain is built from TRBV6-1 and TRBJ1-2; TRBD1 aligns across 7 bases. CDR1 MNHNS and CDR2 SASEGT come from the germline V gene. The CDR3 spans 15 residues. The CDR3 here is CASSDIAGGAYGYAF. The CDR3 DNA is TGTGCCAGCAGTGACATAGCAGGGGGGGCCTATGGCTACGCCTTC.

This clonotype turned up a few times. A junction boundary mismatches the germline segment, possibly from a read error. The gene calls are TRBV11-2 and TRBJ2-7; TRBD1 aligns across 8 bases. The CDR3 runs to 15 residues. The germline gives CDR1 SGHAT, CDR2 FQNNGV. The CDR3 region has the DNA TGTGCCAGCAGCTACACAGGGGGTACGCCCTACGAGCAATACTTC. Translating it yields CASSYTGGTPYEQYF.

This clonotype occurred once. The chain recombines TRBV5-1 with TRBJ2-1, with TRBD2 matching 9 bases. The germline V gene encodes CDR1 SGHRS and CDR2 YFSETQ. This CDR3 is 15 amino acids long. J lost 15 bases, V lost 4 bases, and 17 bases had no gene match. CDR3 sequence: CASSAGTSWNPGWFF. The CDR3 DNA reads TGCGCCAGCAGCGCCGGGACTAGCTGGAACCCTGGGTGGTTCTTC.

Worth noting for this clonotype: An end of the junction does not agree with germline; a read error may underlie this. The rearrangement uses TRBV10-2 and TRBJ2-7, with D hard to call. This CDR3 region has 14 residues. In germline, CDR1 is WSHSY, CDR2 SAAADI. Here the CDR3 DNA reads TGCGCCAGCAGTGAGTCGCACAGCCAATATGAGCAGTGCTTC. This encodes CASSESHSQYEQCF.

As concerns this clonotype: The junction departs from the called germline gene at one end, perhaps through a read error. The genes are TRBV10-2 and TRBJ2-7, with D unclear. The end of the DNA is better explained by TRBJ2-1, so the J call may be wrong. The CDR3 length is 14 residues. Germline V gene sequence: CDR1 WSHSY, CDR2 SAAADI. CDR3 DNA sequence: TGCGCCAGCAGAGAGTCGCCTGGATACTACGAGCAGTTCTTC. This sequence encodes CASRESPGYYEQFF.